The 7 T cell receptor beta chains below all came from one sample that was sequenced in a study of neoadjuvant anti-PD-1 for oral cavity cancer. Generated by immunoSEQ multiplex PCR, the TCRdb table keeps only in-frame clones and is missing some. In the table there are about 79,000 clones, around 83% of which are singletons. Source: PBMCs, taken before nivolumab (anti-PD-1) treatment. Every receptor here comes from a person aged 35-79 years with oral cavity squamous cell carcinoma.

The chain uses TRBV9 and TRBJ2-1; 8 bases match TRBD2. V gave up 0 bases and J gave up 9 bases; unmatched junction bases: 5. Per germline, CDR1 SGDLS and CDR2 YYNGEE. The CDR3 is 14 residues long. CDR3 sequence (DNA): TGTGCCAGCAGCGTAGGCGGGAGGTCTAGTGAGCAGTTCTTC. This codes for CASSVGGRSSEQFF.

The rearrangement uses TRBV5-1 and TRBJ2-1; possibly TRBD1 for D (5 bases). CDR3 length: 11 residues. Trimming removed 6 bases from V and 13 bases from J, with 14 bases in between. Germline assignment: CDR1 SGHRS and CDR2 YFSETQ. DNA for the CDR3: TGCGCCAGCAAGGGTCGGCAGGGACAGTTCTTC. Translation: CASKGRQGQFF.

This clone was seen just once. The chain has TRBV6-1 and TRBJ1-4; no reliable D call. Germline-derived CDR1 and CDR2 are MNHNS and SASEGT. CDR3 length: 15 amino acids. Between the trimmed V and J ends, which lost 3 bases and 0 bases, there was a span of 8 bases. The CDR3 bases are TGTGCCAGCAGTGAGGACGGAGCAACTAATGAAAAACTGTTTTTT. Translating it yields CASSEDGATNEKLFF.

The chain carries TRBV2 and TRBJ1-3, with D uncertain. The CDR3 loop spans 16 amino acids. Trimming took 2 bases from V and 0 from J, leaving 11 bases between them. Germline V lookup: CDR1 SNHLY, CDR2 FYNNEI. This CDR3 is CASSERRTNSGNTIYF. The CDR3 DNA follows: TGTGCCAGCAGTGAACGAAGGACGAACTCTGGAAACACCATATATTTT.

This clone showed up just once. The chain uses TRBV28 and TRBJ1-2, with a weak D call TRBD1 (6 bases). V lost 5 bases and J 8 bases, leaving 12 bases between the germline ends. Germline-derived CDR1 and CDR2 are MDHEN and SYDVKM. CDR3 length: 12 amino acids. The CDR3 loop is CASSTPRGGYTF. The CDR3 DNA is TGTGCCAGCAGTACCCCCAGGGGAGGCTACACCTTC.

This clone was counted between two and nine times. The chain employs TRBV18 and TRBJ2-7; D may be TRBD1 or TRBD2 (5 bases each). Trimming removed 3 bases at V and 2 bases at J, with 11 bases between. The CDR3 runs 14 residues. Germline V gene data show CDR1 as KGHSH and CDR2 as LQKENI. The DNA of the CDR3 is TGTGCCAGCTCACCTGGAGTGGGGGCCTACGAGCAGTACTTC. It is translated as CASSPGVGAYEQYF.

This chain joins TRBV10-3 and TRBJ2-5; D remains unclear. This CDR3 spans 15 amino acids. CDR1 and CDR2 from the germline V gene are ENHRY and SYGVKD. V was cut by 1 base and J by 1 base, with 10 bases left in between. CDR3 loop: CAISEFSKAQETQYF. The CDR3 coding sequence is TGTGCCATCAGTGAGTTCTCTAAGGCCCAAGAGACCCAGTACTTC.